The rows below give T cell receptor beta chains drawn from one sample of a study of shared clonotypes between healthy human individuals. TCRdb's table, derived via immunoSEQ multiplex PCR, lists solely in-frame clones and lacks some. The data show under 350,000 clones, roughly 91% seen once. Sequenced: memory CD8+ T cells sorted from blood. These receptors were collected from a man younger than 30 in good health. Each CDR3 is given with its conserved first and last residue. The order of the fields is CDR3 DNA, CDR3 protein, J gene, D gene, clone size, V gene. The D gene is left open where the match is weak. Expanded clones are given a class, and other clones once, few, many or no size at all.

DNA: TGTGCCAGCAGTCCCCTAGGGTCCTCCGGCAATGAGCAGTTCTTC
CDR3: CASSPLGSSGNEQFF
J: TRBJ2-1
D: NA
size: NA
V: TRBV27

DNA: TGTGCCAGCAGTCCCCCGGGACATTACGAGCAGTACTTC
CDR3: CASSPPGHYEQYF
J: TRBJ2-7
D: NA
size: NA
V: TRBV28

DNA: TGTGCCAGCAGCCACTACCCCCGGGACCCGACAAAACATGAGCAGTTCTTC
CDR3: CASSHYPRDPTKHEQFF
J: TRBJ2-1
D: NA
size: NA
V: TRBV5-4

DNA: TGTGCCAGCAAGACTAGCGGGGGGAATGAGCAGTTCTTC
CDR3: CASKTSGGNEQFF
J: TRBJ2-1
D: TRBD2
size: NA
V: TRBV25-1

DNA: TGTGCCAGCAGCGCACCCAAGACAGGGGATGAGCAGTTCTTC
CDR3: CASSAPKTGDEQFF
J: TRBJ2-1
D: TRBD1
size: NA
V: TRBV9

DNA: TGTGCCAGCAGCTGGGGAGGAGCCAAAAACATTCAGTACTTC
CDR3: CASSWGGAKNIQYF
J: TRBJ2-4
D: NA
size: NA
V: TRBV5-8

DNA: TGTGCCAGCGGTACGCTCCGAAACTATGGCTACACCTTC
CDR3: CASGTLRNYGYTF
J: TRBJ1-2
D: NA
size: NA
V: TRBV6-1

DNA: TGTGCCAGCAGTGAAGGGACTACCAGCACAGATACGCAGTATTTT
CDR3: CASSEGTTSTDTQYF
J: TRBJ2-3
D: NA
size: NA
V: TRBV2

DNA: TGTGCCAGCAGCTTAGGGGAGGCACACGAGCAGTACTTC
CDR3: CASSLGEAHEQYF
J: TRBJ2-7
D: NA
size: once
V: TRBV7-6

DNA: TGTGCCAGCACGACTACCCTGGGTGGCGAGCAGTTCTTC
CDR3: CASTTTLGGEQFF
J: TRBJ2-1
D: NA
size: once
V: TRBV6-6

DNA: TGTGCCAGCAGTTTATACGAAGGGAGTTTAAGCACAGATACGCAGTATTTT
CDR3: CASSLYEGSLSTDTQYF
J: TRBJ2-3
D: NA
size: NA
V: TRBV28

DNA: TGTGCCAGCAGCTTAGGGGGGCCATTTCTATCCTACGAGCAGTACTTC
CDR3: CASSLGGPFLSYEQYF
J: TRBJ2-7
D: NA
size: NA
V: TRBV7-6

DNA: TGCGCCAGCAGCGTGGGACTAGCGGGACAAGAGACCCAGTACTTC
CDR3: CASSVGLAGQETQYF
J: TRBJ2-5
D: TRBD2
size: NA
V: TRBV5-1

DNA: TGCGCCAGCAGCCAAGACAGCGACACTGAAGCTTTCTTT
CDR3: CASSQDSDTEAFF
J: TRBJ1-1
D: NA
size: NA
V: TRBV4-3

DNA: TGCAGCGTTGATCACATGAGCTCCTACAATGAGCAGTTCTTC
CDR3: CSVDHMSSYNEQFF
J: TRBJ2-1
D: NA
size: NA
V: TRBV29-1

DNA: TGCGCCAGCAGCCCCCCCTTGGGCTCGGGAGGAAACACCATATATTTT
CDR3: CASSPPLGSGGNTIYF
J: TRBJ1-3
D: NA
size: NA
V: TRBV4-1

DNA: TGTGCCAGCAGTTCCGGGACTAGCGGGATCAATGAGCAGTTCTTC
CDR3: CASSSGTSGINEQFF
J: TRBJ2-1
D: TRBD2
size: NA
V: TRBV6-5

DNA: TGTGCCAGCAGCTTCATGGGGGGCGGAGATGGCTACACCTTC
CDR3: CASSFMGGGDGYTF
J: TRBJ1-2
D: NA
size: few
V: TRBV6-5

DNA: TGCGCCAGCAGCCAAGAGAACACCGGGGAGCTGTTTTTT
CDR3: CASSQENTGELFF
J: TRBJ2-2
D: NA
size: NA
V: TRBV4-1

DNA: TGTGCCAGCAGTTCCCTAGGTCAGCCCCAGCATTTT
CDR3: CASSSLGQPQHF
J: TRBJ1-5
D: NA
size: NA
V: TRBV27

DNA: TGTGCCAGCAGTTACGGTTACTTATCTAGCACAGATACGCAGTATTTT
CDR3: CASSYGYLSSTDTQYF
J: TRBJ2-3
D: NA
size: NA
V: TRBV6-6

DNA: TGTGCCAGCAGTTTATCGAGGTGGATGCAGTACAATGAGCAGTTCTTC
CDR3: CASSLSRWMQYNEQFF
J: TRBJ2-1
D: NA
size: NA
V: TRBV27

DNA: TGTGCCAGCAGTGAACTCTCTGTGTCGGAGAGCTCCTACGAGCAGTACTTC
CDR3: CASSELSVSESSYEQYF
J: TRBJ2-7
D: NA
size: NA
V: TRBV2

DNA: TGCAGCGTTGAAGAGGGGTTCGGTGAAAAACTGTTTTTT
CDR3: CSVEEGFGEKLFF
J: TRBJ1-4
D: NA
size: NA
V: TRBV29-1

DNA: TGTGCCAGCAGCCCCGGACGTCTACCCTACTCTGGAAACACCATATATTTT
CDR3: CASSPGRLPYSGNTIYF
J: TRBJ1-3
D: NA
size: NA
V: TRBV11-2

DNA: TGTGCCAGCAGTTTATTAGCTAGCTTATACGAGCAGTACTTC
CDR3: CASSLLASLYEQYF
J: TRBJ2-7
D: NA
size: once
V: TRBV27

DNA: TGTGCCTGGAAGGTAACCGGGGAGCTGTTTTTT
CDR3: CAWKVTGELFF
J: TRBJ2-2
D: NA
size: NA
V: TRBV30

DNA: TGTGCCAGCAGTTACTCGAACGGCAGGGAGGGCTACACCTTC
CDR3: CASSYSNGREGYTF
J: TRBJ1-2
D: NA
size: NA
V: TRBV6-5

DNA: TGTGCCAGCAGCTCCGAGCGGGACCTCTCCTACGAGCAGTACTTC
CDR3: CASSSERDLSYEQYF
J: TRBJ2-7
D: TRBD2
size: NA
V: TRBV5-6

DNA: TGCGCCAGCAGCCCTATAGTGGGGGCGCTCACCGGGGAGCTGTTTTTT
CDR3: CASSPIVGALTGELFF
J: TRBJ2-2
D: NA
size: NA
V: TRBV4-3

DNA: TGTGCCAGCAGCGAGTACAGGGGAAACTATGGCTACACCTTC
CDR3: CASSEYRGNYGYTF
J: TRBJ1-2
D: TRBD1
size: NA
V: TRBV9

DNA: TGTGCCAGCAGCGGTTGGGGAGGCTACGAGCAGTACTTC
CDR3: CASSGWGGYEQYF
J: TRBJ2-7
D: NA
size: NA
V: TRBV6-1

DNA: TGTGCCAGCAGCTTAGGGTCGGGCGGGTTGTCCTACGAGCAGTACTTC
CDR3: CASSLGSGGLSYEQYF
J: TRBJ2-7
D: NA
size: NA
V: TRBV7-9

DNA: TGTGCCAGCGAACAGAACACTGAAGCTTTCTTT
CDR3: CASEQNTEAFF
J: TRBJ1-1
D: NA
size: NA
V: TRBV5-5

DNA: TGTGCCAGCAGCTTAACCGACCCCCACGAGCAGTACTTC
CDR3: CASSLTDPHEQYF
J: TRBJ2-7
D: NA
size: NA
V: TRBV11-1

DNA: TGTGCCAGCAGTTTATTGGCGGGAGCACTCCCTTACGAGCAGTACTTC
CDR3: CASSLLAGALPYEQYF
J: TRBJ2-7
D: TRBD2
size: NA
V: TRBV27

DNA: TGTGCCTGGGGCAGGGTTGACGAGCAGTACTTC
CDR3: CAWGRVDEQYF
J: TRBJ2-7
D: NA
size: NA
V: TRBV30

DNA: TGCGCCAGCCGCGACCTTTCCTCTTCAGGGGCCCACGAGCAGTACTTC
CDR3: CASRDLSSSGAHEQYF
J: TRBJ2-7
D: NA
size: NA
V: TRBV4-1

DNA: TGTGCCAGCAGCAAAGGTGGCCACCTCTCTGGGGCCAACGTCCTGACTTTC
CDR3: CASSKGGHLSGANVLTF
J: TRBJ2-6
D: NA
size: few
V: TRBV21-1

DNA: TGCAGCGTCGGACTAGCGGGGGGTTCATACGGGGAGCTGTTTTTT
CDR3: CSVGLAGGSYGELFF
J: TRBJ2-2
D: TRBD2
size: once
V: TRBV29-1

DNA: TGTGCCAGCAGCTTTAATATAGGACGTCCCGGGGAGCTGTTTTTT
CDR3: CASSFNIGRPGELFF
J: TRBJ2-2
D: NA
size: NA
V: TRBV5-6

DNA: TGTGCCAGCAGTTACTCAACAGGTGGAAACTATGGCTACACCTTC
CDR3: CASSYSTGGNYGYTF
J: TRBJ1-2
D: NA
size: NA
V: TRBV6-5

DNA: TGTGCCAGCAGTGGGACAGGGGGTACTGAAGCTTTCTTT
CDR3: CASSGTGGTEAFF
J: TRBJ1-1
D: TRBD1
size: NA
V: TRBV14

DNA: TGTGCCAGCAGCGCATCAACAGCGGCGGGAGAGTTTTGGGCCTACAATGAGCAGTTCTTC
CDR3: CASSASTAAGEFWAYNEQFF
J: TRBJ2-1
D: TRBD2
size: NA
V: TRBV9

DNA: TGCGCCAGCAGCCAAGGACCGGGACAGGGCAATTCACCCCTCCACTTT
CDR3: CASSQGPGQGNSPLHF
J: TRBJ1-6
D: TRBD1
size: NA
V: TRBV4-1

DNA: TGCGCCAGCAGTGATAGGAGGAAAGCAAACTACAATGAGCAGTTCTTC
CDR3: CASSDRRKANYNEQFF
J: TRBJ2-1
D: NA
size: few
V: TRBV10-1

DNA: TGCGCCAGCAGCCAAGATCACCTACAGCTATCTGGAGACAATGAGCAGTTCTTC
CDR3: CASSQDHLQLSGDNEQFF
J: TRBJ2-1
D: NA
size: NA
V: TRBV4-1

DNA: TGTGCCACCCTCGGTGCTAGCGGGCCAGATCCTTACACAGATACGCAGTATTTT
CDR3: CATLGASGPDPYTDTQYF
J: TRBJ2-3
D: TRBD2
size: NA
V: TRBV19

DNA: TGCAGCGTTGACGTCAGAATGAACAATGAGCAGTTCTTC
CDR3: CSVDVRMNNEQFF
J: TRBJ2-1
D: NA
size: NA
V: TRBV29-1

DNA: TGTGCCAGCAGTGAAGCGCTTAACATCCAAGAGACCCAGTACTTC
CDR3: CASSEALNIQETQYF
J: TRBJ2-5
D: NA
size: NA
V: TRBV2

DNA: TGCGCCAGCAGCCAAGGACCCAGCTTTAGCGGGAGCCCCGGGGAGCTGTTTTTT
CDR3: CASSQGPSFSGSPGELFF
J: TRBJ2-2
D: TRBD2
size: NA
V: TRBV4-1

DNA: TGCGCCAGCAGCCAAGATTCCCTGACAGGGGCGTACTCTGGAAACACCATATATTTT
CDR3: CASSQDSLTGAYSGNTIYF
J: TRBJ1-3
D: TRBD1
size: NA
V: TRBV4-3

DNA: TGTGCCAGCAGCTCTGGGACGGCCAGCACGACTTACGAGCAGTACTTC
CDR3: CASSSGTASTTYEQYF
J: TRBJ2-7
D: NA
size: NA
V: TRBV7-9

DNA: TGTGCCAGCACCGAGGGGGACAGGGGGCCTTACCAAGAGACCCAGTACTTC
CDR3: CASTEGDRGPYQETQYF
J: TRBJ2-5
D: TRBD1
size: NA
V: TRBV11-2